This T cell receptor (beta chain) came from a study of blood T cell repertoires in COVID-19. Study information: Sites across the United States, Italy and Spain contributed samples from acute and convalescent COVID-19.

Trimming cost V 0 bases and J 2 bases; bases outside gene matches: 13. There are 18 residues in the CDR3. Per germline, CDR1 SQVTM and CDR2 ANQGSEA. Seattle-derived patients entered the study during active infection and were followed longitudinally. How the authors handled the data: Counts of nucleated cells, estimated from reference gene primer amplification, were obtained. Repertoires were generated with immunoSEQ multiplex PCR, while TCRdb's copy carries only in-frame clones and drops some. V and J calls and clone size are copied from that table; D and trimming were computed from the DNA. The sample lists hundreds of thousands of clones; about nine tenths were seen once.

The source of this sequence is a woman aged 25 to 39 with COVID-19, enrolled during active disease. Source material: peripheral blood. The chain combines TRBV29-1 with TRBJ2-1; 7 bases agree with TRBD2. CDR3 protein: CSVEDDASSGRTYNEQFF. CDR3 coding DNA: TGCAGCGTTGAAGATGATGCGTCTAGCGGACGTACCTACAATGAGCAGTTCTTC.